This T cell receptor (beta chain) was sequenced in a study of cytomegalovirus exposure and HLA in healthy donors. Turning to this clone: Its antigen is currently unknown.

The PCR had 60 Vbeta and 13 Jbeta primers. Using immunoSEQ multiplex PCR, the repertoire was profiled, and TCRdb retains in-frame clones only, with some absent. The sample has 150,000 or so clones; around 80% are singletons. General study findings and limits: In vitro confirmation showed three CMV-associated chains to be CMV antigen specific. Several of the most significant clusters were apparently associated with common viral pathogens in a later analysis. The study labeled about 160 TCR beta chains cytomegalovirus-associated.

The specimen sequenced was PBMCs. This TCR came from a man aged 35-49 years in good health and CMV-seropositive.

CDR3 sequence: CASIRQGSSYEQYF. The CDR3 region has the DNA TGTGCCAGCATCAGACAGGGCAGCTCCTACGAGCAGTACTTC. V is TRBV6-1 and J is TRBJ2-7, with 7 bases identical to TRBD1. Germline CDR1 reads MNHNS; CDR2 reads SASEGT. There are 14 residues in the CDR3. With 7 bases clipped from V and 0 bases from J, the junction kept 6 bases outside the gene matches.